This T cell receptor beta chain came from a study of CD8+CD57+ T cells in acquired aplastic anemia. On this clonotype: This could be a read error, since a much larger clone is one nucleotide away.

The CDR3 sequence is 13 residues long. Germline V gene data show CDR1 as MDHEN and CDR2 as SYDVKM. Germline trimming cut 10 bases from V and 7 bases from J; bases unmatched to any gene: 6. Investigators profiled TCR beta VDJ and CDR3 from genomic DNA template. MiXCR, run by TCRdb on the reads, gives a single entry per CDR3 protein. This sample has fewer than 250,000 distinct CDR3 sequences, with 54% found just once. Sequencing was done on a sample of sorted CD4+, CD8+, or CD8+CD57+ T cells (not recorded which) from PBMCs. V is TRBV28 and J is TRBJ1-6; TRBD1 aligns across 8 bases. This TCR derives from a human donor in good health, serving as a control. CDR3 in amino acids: CANVGQANSPLHF. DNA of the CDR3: TGTGCCAACGTGGGACAGGCAAATTCACCCCTCCACTTT.